This TCR beta chain came from a study of T cells in Graves' hyperthyroidism and ophthalmopathy. CDR1 MNHEY and CDR2 SVGAGI come from the germline V gene. The CDR3 is made up of 15 amino acids. Trimming stripped 0 bases from V and 0 bases from J, with 8 bases between. This clonotype was seen repeatedly, ten times or more. From RNA transcripts, TCR beta CDR3 regions were amplified. A set of HTBI primers served as the primers for a first-round RT-PCR of the TCR CDR3. TCRdb re-analysed the multiplex PCR reads in MiXCR, keeping a single row per CDR3 protein. This sample yields over 400,000 distinct CDR3 sequences, of which 22% are seen a single time; approximately 54% belongs to the top ten.

The V gene is TRBV6-5, the J gene TRBJ1-2; D gene ambiguous. The receptor was isolated from a woman between 65 and 79 years old with Graves' ophthalmopathy. The specimen sequenced was blood. The CDR3 region has the DNA TGTGCCAGCAGTTACTCAGGGTCTCCTAACTATGGCTACACCTTC. The encoded protein is CASSYSGSPNYGYTF.